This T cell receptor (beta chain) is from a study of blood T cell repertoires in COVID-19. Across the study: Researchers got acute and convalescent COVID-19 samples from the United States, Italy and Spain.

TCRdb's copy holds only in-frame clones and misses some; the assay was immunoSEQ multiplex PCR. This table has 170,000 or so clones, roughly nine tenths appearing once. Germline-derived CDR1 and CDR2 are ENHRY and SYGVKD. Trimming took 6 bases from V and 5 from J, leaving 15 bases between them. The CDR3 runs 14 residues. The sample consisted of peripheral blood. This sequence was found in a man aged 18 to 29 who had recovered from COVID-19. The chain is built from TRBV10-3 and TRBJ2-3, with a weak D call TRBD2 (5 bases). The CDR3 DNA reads TGTGCCATCAGCCTTAAACTTGGAGGAGATACGCAGTATTTT. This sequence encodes CAISLKLGGDTQYF.